These 26 T cell receptor beta chains originate from one sample sequenced in a study of T cell responses to AZD1222 COVID-19 vaccine. Some clones are missing from TCRdb's copy, which holds only in-frame ones; the method was immunoSEQ multiplex PCR. Here the sample spans about 140,000 clones, 80% to 95% being singletons. This sample comprised peripheral blood, obtained on day 0 of AZD1222 vaccination. The receptors shown here come from an adult in good health.

This chain uses TRBV29-1 with TRBJ1-1; no definite D call. Trimming shortened V by 5 bases and J by 0 bases, and 7 bases separated the two germline ends. The CDR3 length is 12 residues. Germline V lookup: CDR1 SQVTM, CDR2 ANQGSEA. CDR3 protein: CSVRAMNTEAFF. CDR3 DNA: TGCAGCGTTAGGGCAATGAACACTGAAGCTTTCTTT.

The gene calls are TRBV9 and TRBJ1-1; no definite D call. V lost 0 bases and J lost 5, with 11 bases in between. CDR3 length: 14 residues. Germline CDR1 reads SGDLS; CDR2 reads YYNGEE. The CDR3 loop is CASSVGEYGTEAFF. CDR3 nucleotides: TGTGCCAGCAGCGTAGGTGAGTATGGAACTGAAGCTTTCTTT.

Here the CDR3 reads CASGGTPGQKEKLFF. The CDR3 DNA follows: TGCGCCAGCGGAGGAACTCCGGGACAAAAGGAAAAACTGTTTTTT. The rearrangement joins TRBV5-1 to TRBJ1-4; D is possibly TRBD1 (6 bases). V lost 7 bases, J lost 8 bases, and 21 bases lay in between. Germline CDR1 is SGHRS and CDR2 is YFSETQ. The length of the CDR3 is 15 residues. Based on the CDR3 plus reference TRBV5-1 and TRBJ1-4, the full variable domain is KAGVTQTPRYLIKTRGQQVTLSCSPISGHRSVSWYQQTPGQGLQFLFEYFSETQRNKGNFPGRFSGRQFSNSRSEMNVSTLELGDSALYLCASGGTPGQKEKLFFGSGTQLSVL.

This clone was seen once. This sequence joins TRBV5-6 and TRBJ1-4, with D perhaps TRBD1 (6 bases). The germline CDR1 and CDR2 sequences are SGHDT and YYEEEE. The germline V and J ends were trimmed by 6 bases and 8 bases, with 17 bases remaining between them. The CDR3 is 14 residues long. Here the CDR3 reads CASTTGQGNEKLFF. CDR3 nucleotide sequence: TGTGCCAGCACCACCGGCCAGGGGAACGAAAAACTGTTTTTT.

The chain uses TRBV27 and TRBJ2-5; D may be TRBD1 or TRBD2 (6 bases each). The CDR3 totals 14 residues. CDR1 is MNHEY, CDR2 SMNVEV, per germline (reference sequence). V was pared by 8 bases and J by 9 bases, with 22 bases between. CDR3 coding DNA: TGTGCCAGCGGATCCGCGGACACGAGGGGGGCCCAGTACTTC. This gives the protein CASGSADTRGAQYF.

The V and J genes are TRBV3-1 (or the pseudogene TRBV3-2) and TRBJ1-1, with D unclear. Per germline, CDR1 LGHDT and CDR2 YNNKEL (reference sequence). The CDR3 sequence is 9 residues long. V dropped 6 bases and J dropped 8 bases, with 4 bases sitting between them. The CDR3 coding sequence is TGTGCCAGCAGGCAGGAAGCTTTCTTT. Protein: CASRQEAFF.

The V call is TRBV11-3, the J call TRBJ1-1; D uncertain. The ends were cut back, 0 bases at V and 0 bases at J, with 2 bases in the middle. Germline V CDR1 and CDR2: SGHNT, YENEEA. CDR3 length: 13 amino acids. Here the CDR3 reads CASSLEMNTEAFF. The CDR3 DNA reads TGTGCCAGCAGCTTAGAGATGAACACTGAAGCTTTCTTT.

The chain combines TRBV9 with TRBJ2-1; D is unclear. This CDR3 has 14 residues. Germline CDR1 reads SGDLS; CDR2 reads YYNGEE. Trimming left V 2 bases short and J 1 base short, with 7 bases between. The CDR3 region has the DNA TGTGCCAGCAGCGTCGCGTTGTCCTACAATGAGCAGTTCTTC. This codes for CASSVALSYNEQFF.

This chain joins TRBV21-1 and TRBJ2-7; the table's D call, TRBD2, was not checked against the DNA. TRBV21-1 is a recognized pseudogene. The CDR3 consists of 13 residues. This CDR3 reads CASSTKGRYEQYF. The CDR3 DNA reads TGTGCCAGCAGCACCAAGGGGAGGTACGAGCAGTACTTC.

The V call is TRBV9, the J call TRBJ2-7; 10 nucleotides align to TRBD2. This CDR3 has 16 amino acids. Germline CDR1 reads SGDLS; CDR2 reads YYNGEE. V shed 0 bases, J shed 3 bases, and the junction held 6 bases outside the gene matches. The DNA for the CDR3 is TGTGCCAGCAGCGTAGGTCAGCGGGAGGGCTTCTACGAGCAGTACTTC. Its translation: CASSVGQREGFYEQYF.

There are a few counts of this clone. The chain employs TRBV2 and TRBJ1-2; perhaps TRBD1 as D (6 bases). This CDR3 region has 12 residues. Per germline, CDR1 SNHLY and CDR2 FYNNEI. V lost 9 bases, J lost 6 bases, and 14 bases lay in between. The CDR3 protein is CARLQGSHGYTF. The CDR3 bases are TGTGCCAGGTTACAGGGTTCCCATGGCTACACCTTC.

This chain uses TRBV19 with TRBJ1-5; unclear D gene. CDR1 LNHDA and CDR2 SQIVND come from the germline V gene (reference sequence). CDR3 length: 16 amino acids. The V end was cut by 5 bases, the J end by 0 bases, with 14 bases between. The CDR3 reads CASSQWSEDSNQPQHF. CDR3 nucleotide sequence: TGTGCCAGTAGTCAGTGGTCGGAGGATAGCAATCAGCCCCAGCATTTT.

In DNA, the CDR3 is TGTGCCAGCAGCGCTGGGTACCTCTCCTACAATGAGCAGTTCTTC. This translates into CASSAGYLSYNEQFF. This sequence joins TRBV6-5 and TRBJ2-1; no reliable D call. The V gene's germline CDR1 is MNHEY and CDR2 SVGAGI. Trimming shortened V by 6 bases and J by 0 bases, and 12 bases separated the two germline ends. The CDR3 is made up of 15 amino acids.

The rearrangement uses TRBV19 and TRBJ2-1; 7 bases align to TRBD2. Germline V lookup: CDR1 LNHDA, CDR2 SQIVND (reference sequence). After removal of 3 bases from V and 1 base from J, the junction contained 3 bases not matched to a gene. The CDR3 consists of 15 residues. The DNA of the CDR3 is TGTGCCAGTAGTATTGGACTAGGATCCTACAATGAGCAGTTCTTC. This gives the protein CASSIGLGSYNEQFF. The full variable domain, completed using reference TRBV19 and TRBJ2-1, is DGGITQSPKYLFRKEGQNVTLSCEQNLNHDAMYWYRQDPGQGLRLIYYSQIVNDFQKGDIAEGYSVSREKKESFPLTVTSAQKNPTAFYLCASSIGLGSYNEQFFGPGTRLTVL.

This chain links TRBV5-6 with TRBJ1-5, with D maybe TRBD1 (6 bases). CDR1 is SGHDT and CDR2 is YYEEEE in the germline V gene. The V end was cut by 4 bases, the J end by 2 bases, with 13 bases between. The CDR3 loop spans 15 amino acids. As DNA, the CDR3 is TGTGCCAGCAGCCTCGGGACATCGGGCAATCAGCCCCAGCATTTT. Its protein product is CASSLGTSGNQPQHF.

The rearrangement links TRBV6-5 to TRBJ1-1; D call uncertain. Germline loops: CDR1 MNHEY, CDR2 SVGAGI. The CDR3 is made up of 13 amino acids. V lost 2 bases and J 2 bases, leaving 6 bases between the germline ends. The CDR3: CASSYQENTEAFF. Here the CDR3 DNA reads TGTGCCAGCAGTTACCAAGAAAACACTGAAGCTTTCTTT.

V gene TRBV5-1 combines with J gene TRBJ1-1, with TRBD1 as a possible D gene (5 bases). The V and J ends lost 4 bases and 5 bases respectively, with 21 bases between them. The V gene's germline CDR1 is SGHRS and CDR2 YFSETQ. CDR3 length: 16 amino acids. The CDR3 spells CASSTSRWGGRTEAFF. The CDR3 DNA reads as TGCGCCAGCAGCACGTCAAGATGGGGGGGAAGGACTGAAGCTTTCTTT.

This clone appeared a single time. The chain links TRBV7-9 to TRBJ1-2; TRBD1 might be the D (5 bases). The germline V gene has CDR1 SEHNR and CDR2 FQNEAQ (reference sequence). The CDR3 runs 12 residues. V was shortened by 5 bases and J by 3 bases, with 7 bases between the two germline ends. CDR3 DNA sequence: TGTGCCAGCAGCAGGGGCGACTATGGCTACACCTTC. It is translated as CASSRGDYGYTF. The whole variable domain, remainder taken from reference TRBV7-9 and TRBJ1-2, is DTGVSQNPRHKITKRGQNVTFRCDPISEHNRLYWYRQTLGQGPEFLTYFQNEAQLEKSRLLSDRFSAERPKGSFSTLEIQRTEQGDSAMYLCASSRGDYGYTFGSGTRLTVV.

This chain uses TRBV29-1 with TRBJ2-3; 8 bases map to TRBD1. This CDR3 has 12 amino acids. Trimming at V came to 8 bases and at J to 2 bases, leaving 3 bases not matched to a gene. Germline V gene data show CDR1 as SQVTM and CDR2 as ANQGSEA. The CDR3 coding sequence is TGCAGCATGGACAGGGACACAGATACGCAGTATTTT. Its translation: CSMDRDTDTQYF.

The chain has TRBV4-2 and TRBJ2-1, with 11 positions matching TRBD2. Trimming at V came to 3 bases and at J to 9 bases, leaving 13 bases not matched to a gene. The CDR3 contains 17 residues. Germline loops: CDR1 LGHNA, CDR2 YNFKEQ. This CDR3 is CASSHPQGSGRAGEQFF. The CDR3 nucleotides read TGTGCCAGCAGCCACCCCCAGGGTAGCGGGAGGGCCGGTGAGCAGTTCTTC.

The genes are TRBV7-3 and TRBJ2-2; the match to TRBD2 covers 7 bases. The junction had 16 bases not matched to a gene; V was cut back by 5 bases and J by 1 base. Germline CDR1 and CDR2: SGHTA and FQGTGA. The CDR3 totals 19 residues. The CDR3 DNA is TGTGCCAGCAGCCCGCGGGGAGGGGCTTTGTACTTGAACACCGGGGAGCTGTTTTTT. It encodes CASSPRGGALYLNTGELFF.

The chain couples TRBV5-1 to TRBJ2-2; tentative D call: TRBD2 (5 bases). This CDR3 has 14 amino acids. The V end was cut by 0 bases, the J end by 4 bases, with 7 bases between. From germline, CDR1 is SGHRS and CDR2 YFSETQ. The CDR3 region is CASSLGRVTGELFF. CDR3 in DNA: TGCGCCAGCAGCTTGGGGCGGGTCACCGGGGAGCTGTTTTTT.

This clone was detected only once. The chain joins TRBV6-4 to TRBJ1-4, with D perhaps matching TRBD1 (6 bases). The germline V and J ends were trimmed by 4 bases and 3 bases, with 12 bases remaining between them. Germline CDR1 MRHNA, CDR2 SNTAGT. This CDR3 has 15 residues. The CDR3 region is CASSVGAGPNEKLFF. CDR3 nucleotide sequence: TGTGCCAGCAGTGTGGGGGCAGGACCTAATGAAAAACTGTTTTTT.

The V call is TRBV16, the J call TRBJ2-1; tentatively, D is TRBD2 (5 bases). The CDR3 sequence is 15 residues long. Germline-derived CDR1 and CDR2 are KGHSY and FQNENV. The V and J ends lost 4 bases and 6 bases respectively, with 16 bases between them. CDR3: CASSPGLHKANEQFF. CDR3 nucleotide sequence: TGTGCCAGCAGCCCAGGACTCCATAAGGCCAATGAGCAGTTCTTC. The full variable domain, its missing parts supplied by reference TRBV16 and TRBJ2-1, is GEEVAQTPKHLVRGEGQKAKLYCAPIKGHSYVFWYQQVLKNEFKFLISFQNENVFDETGMPKERFSAKCLPNSPCSLEIQATKLEDSAVYFCASSPGLHKANEQFFGPGTRLTVL.

The chain combines TRBV10-3 with TRBJ2-7, with D perhaps TRBD2 (6 bases). The V end was cut by 6 bases, the J end by 2 bases, with 14 bases between. CDR1 and CDR2 from the germline V gene are ENHRY and SYGVKD. The CDR3 loop spans 14 amino acids. The CDR3 protein is CAIRGSGHPYEQYF. The CDR3 DNA follows: TGTGCCATCAGGGGGAGCGGGCACCCCTACGAGCAGTACTTC.

The rearrangement joins TRBV14 to TRBJ2-1, with 11 bases matching TRBD2. Germline lookup yields CDR1 SGHDN and CDR2 FVKESK. The CDR3 totals 16 residues. With 5 bases clipped from V and 9 bases from J, the junction kept 12 bases outside the gene matches. As DNA, the CDR3 is TGTGCCAGCAGCGTTTTAACTAGCGGGAGTTATCTTGAGCAGTTCTTC. As protein: CASSVLTSGSYLEQFF.